These 24 T cell receptor beta chains share one sample of origin, sequenced in a study of T-cell memory formation after mild COVID-19 listed by TCRdb under 2021. Libraries were made using 5' RACE. This sample was sequenced with an Illumina NovaSeq 6000. TCRdb trimmed public reads at Q25 via fastp, called clones via MiXCR and kept in-frame beta chains. A single entry per CDR3 protein holds the most common genes and DNA from its merged rows. The sample table holds about 360,000 distinct CDR3 sequences, of which under 15% were seen once. 20% to 25% of the sample belongs to the ten largest clones. The sample was PBMCs or a T cell subset sorted from them (not recorded which). These receptors came from a man between 18 and 35 years old who had mild COVID-19 (a few samples of this study predate the infection). The sample titles of this study are shuffled in the database, so cell type and time point are left out; the donor was told from shared clones.

This clonotype was detected only a few times. The chain couples TRBV12-3 or TRBV12-4 to TRBJ2-1; maybe TRBD1 (5 bases). CDR3 length: 14 amino acids. Trimming shortened V by 6 bases and J by 3 bases, and 12 bases separated the two germline ends. DNA for the CDR3: TGTGCCAGCAGCTCAGGGCCCCTCTACAATGAGCAGTTCTTC. Its translation is CASSSGPLYNEQFF.

This chain connects TRBV7-9 to TRBJ2-7; perhaps D is TRBD1 or TRBD2 (5 bases each). The CDR3 spans 14 residues. In germline, CDR1 is SEHNR, CDR2 FQNEAQ (reference sequence). V was pared by 2 bases and J by 2 bases, with 10 bases between. CDR3 coding DNA: TGTGCCAGCAGCTTAATGAGGGGCCCCTACGAGCAGTACGTC. Translating it yields CASSLMRGPYEQYV.

In its sample, this clonotype was seen a few times. The chain carries TRBV5-1 and TRBJ2-1, with 9 nucleotides matching TRBD1. Germline V gene data show CDR1 as SGHRS and CDR2 as YFSETQ. The CDR3 contains 18 residues. The junction had 17 bases not matched to a gene; V was cut back by 4 bases and J by 6 bases. The CDR3, as DNA: TGCGCCAGCAGCCCACTGCCGGGACAGGGTAAAAGTAGCAATGAGCAGTTCTTC. This gives the protein CASSPLPGQGKSSNEQFF.

There are a few counts of this clonotype. This chain links TRBV4-2 with TRBJ1-6, with D hard to call. The germline V and J ends were trimmed by 1 base and 9 bases, with 4 bases remaining between them. CDR1 LGHNA and CDR2 YNFKEQ come from the germline V gene. The CDR3 runs to 12 residues. CDR3 bases: TGTGCCAGCAGCCAAGTGGGTTCACCCCTCCACTTT. As protein: CASSQVGSPLHF.

This clonotype was counted between two and nine times. V gene TRBV7-3 combines with J gene TRBJ1-2; D not certain. V was pared by 5 bases and J by 8 bases, with 15 bases between. CDR1 is SGHTA, CDR2 FQGTGA, per germline. The CDR3 has 13 amino acids. The CDR3 bases are TGTGCCAGCAGCACCGGGAAGGGAGGAGGCTACACCTTC. Protein: CASSTGKGGGYTF.

The genes are TRBV3-1 and TRBJ1-6; tentatively, D is TRBD1 (5 bases). The length of the CDR3 is 15 residues. Germline CDR1 is LGHDT and CDR2 is YNNKEL (reference sequence). With 2 bases removed from V and 6 bases from J, the gap between germline ends came to 11 bases. CDR3 residues: CASSQQSQANSPLHF. The CDR3 DNA reads TGTGCCAGCAGCCAACAGTCACAGGCTAATTCACCCCTCCACTTT.

The gene calls are TRBV19 and TRBJ2-5, with 10 bases lining up with TRBD1. CDR1 and CDR2 from the germline V gene are LNHDA and SQIVND (reference sequence). This CDR3 spans 18 amino acids. V trimming: 9 bases; J trimming: 5 bases; junction bases outside the gene matches: 21. This CDR3 is CARETAIGDRGPAETQYF. The CDR3 region has the DNA TGTGCCAGAGAAACCGCTATCGGGGACAGGGGCCCAGCGGAGACCCAGTACTTC.

This clonotype was observed a few times. The chain couples TRBV12-3 or TRBV12-4 to TRBJ1-4; TRBD1 agrees at 8 bases. The CDR3 has 14 residues. V lost 7 bases to trimming and J lost 8 bases; unmatched junction nucleotides: 9. As DNA, the CDR3 is TGTGCCAGCACCGTAGGACAGGGCGGAGAAAAACTGTTTTTT. It codes for CASTVGQGGEKLFF.

The gene calls are TRBV12-3 or TRBV12-4 and TRBJ1-5; D is perhaps TRBD1 (6 bases). With 6 bases removed from V and 4 bases from J, the gap between germline ends came to 13 bases. CDR3 length equals 14 residues. The CDR3, as DNA: TGTGCCAGCAGAGACAGGATGGGTAATCAGCCCCAGCATTTT. Its protein product is CASRDRMGNQPQHF.

The chain combines TRBV6-5 with TRBJ1-2; perhaps TRBD1 as D (6 bases). In germline, CDR1 is MNHEY, CDR2 SVGAGI. Trimming removed 0 bases from V and 3 bases from J, with 17 bases in between. CDR3 length equals 17 residues. This chain's CDR3 is CASSYSNFRGPHYGYTF. CDR3 DNA: TGTGCCAGCAGTTACTCGAATTTCAGGGGCCCACACTATGGCTACACCTTC.

V usage is TRBV20-1 and J usage is TRBJ2-3; possibly TRBD2 for D (6 bases). Germline CDR1 and CDR2: DFQATT and SNEGSKA (reference sequence). Trimming took off 6 bases at V and 10 bases at J, with 14 bases between the two ends. The CDR3 is made up of 11 amino acids. CDR3 amino acids: CSAPAGQAQYF. The CDR3 DNA reads TGCAGTGCCCCCGCGGGGCAGGCGCAGTATTTT.

This chain links TRBV9 with TRBJ2-5; the match to TRBD2 covers 11 bases. The germline V gene has CDR1 SGDLS and CDR2 YYNGEE. The CDR3 is 18 residues long. Trimming cost V 3 bases and J 4 bases; bases outside gene matches: 14. The CDR3 sequence: CASSALGSGGAIGETQYF. DNA for the CDR3: TGTGCCAGCAGCGCCCTCGGTAGCGGGGGGGCAATAGGAGAGACCCAGTACTTC. Supplemented by reference TRBV9 and TRBJ2-5, the full variable domain reads DSGVTQTPKHLITATGQRVTLRCSPRSGDLSVYWYQQSLDQGLQFLIQYYNGEERAKGNILERFSAQQFPDLHSELNLSSLELGDSALYFCASSALGSGGAIGETQYFGPGTRLLVL.

Only a few counts were recorded for this clonotype. The chain carries TRBV7-3 and TRBJ1-2; no clear D. Germline V gene sequence: CDR1 SGHTA, CDR2 FQGTGA. The V end lost 0 bases, the J end lost 5 bases, and 7 bases lay between the germline ends. The CDR3 length is 13 residues. The CDR3 protein is CASSLTVGYGYTF. DNA of the CDR3: TGTGCCAGCAGCTTAACGGTGGGGTATGGCTACACCTTC. Full variable domain (missing parts from reference TRBV7-3 and TRBJ1-2): GAGVSQTPSNKVTEKGKYVELRCDPISGHTALYWYRQSLGQGPEFLIYFQGTGAADDSGLPNDRFFAVRPEGSVSTLKIQRTERGDSAVYLCASSLTVGYGYTFGSGTRLTVV.

This clonotype was seen more than once but under ten times. The chain employs TRBV12-3 or TRBV12-4 and TRBJ2-7, with 9 positions matching TRBD1. V lost 3 bases to trimming and J lost 4 bases; unmatched junction nucleotides: 4. This CDR3 region has 14 residues. CDR3 protein: CASSFSGQGYEQYF. CDR3 in DNA: TGTGCCAGCAGTTTCTCGGGACAGGGTTACGAGCAGTACTTC.

This clonotype was counted between two and nine times. Here the CDR3 DNA reads TGCAGTGCTAGGCGGACGGCTGGTAGCAATCAGCCCCAGCATTTT. Its protein is CSARRTAGSNQPQHF. The chain combines TRBV20-1 with TRBJ1-5; D call uncertain. Per the germline V gene, CDR1 is DFQATT and CDR2 is SNEGSKA (reference sequence). V gave up 3 bases and J gave up 0 bases, with 12 bases separating them. This CDR3 has 15 residues.

The V gene is TRBV4-3, the J gene TRBJ2-1, with a weak D call TRBD2 (7 bases). The CDR3 length is 16 residues. Trimming pared 4 bases from V and 7 bases from J, leaving 20 bases between. The germline gives CDR1 LGHNA, CDR2 YSLEER. The CDR3 DNA reads as TGCGCCAGCAGCCCGGGGGGCGGGGGCTCCAGAAATGAGCAGTTCTTC. Amino acid sequence: CASSPGGGGSRNEQFF.

About this clonotype itself: The junction shows a germline mismatch at one end, possibly a read error. The V and J genes are TRBV5-6 and TRBJ1-5; TRBD1 agrees at 8 bases. The CDR3 length is 16 residues. Germline CDR1 is SGHDT and CDR2 is YYEEEE. The CDR3 protein is CASSPRQGRSNQPQNF. The CDR3 DNA sequence: TGTGCCAGCAGCCCGCGACAGGGGAGGAGCAATCAGCCCCAGAATTTT.

This clonotype showed up just a few times. CDR3 sequence reads: CASSLSKQGAYEQYF. As DNA, the CDR3 is TGTGCCAGCAGCTTAAGTAAGCAGGGGGCTTACGAGCAGTACTTC. This sequence joins TRBV7-2 and TRBJ2-7, with 8 positions matching TRBD1. The CDR3 contains 15 residues. Germline values: CDR1 SGHTA, CDR2 FQGNSA. V shed 2 bases and J 4 bases; nucleotides not matched to a gene: 7.

This clonotype has only a few counts. V gene TRBV7-3 combines with J gene TRBJ1-6; 8 positions agree with TRBD1. Germline V gene data show CDR1 as SGHTA and CDR2 as FQGTGA. V was clipped by 5 bases and J by 6 bases; unmatched bases: 9. CDR3 length: 16 amino acids. This CDR3 is CASSPTGTGLNSPLHF. CDR3 nucleotide sequence: TGTGCCAGCAGCCCAACCGGGACAGGCCTTAATTCACCCCTCCACTTT.

The V gene is TRBV7-2, the J gene TRBJ1-1; the D is unclear. The V end lost 0 bases, the J end lost 7 bases, and 12 bases lay between the germline ends. Germline lookup yields CDR1 SGHTA and CDR2 FQGNSA. The CDR3 is 14 amino acids. In DNA, the CDR3 is TGTGCCAGCAGCTTAGCGGCGGGTAGGGTTGAAGCTTTCTTT. Translating it yields CASSLAAGRVEAFF. The variable domain in full, with the rest retrieved from reference TRBV7-2 and TRBJ1-1, is GAGVSQSPSNKVTEKGKDVELRCDPISGHTALYWYRQSLGQGLEFLIYFQGNSAPDKSGLPSDRFSAERTGGSVSTLTIQRTQQEDSAVYLCASSLAAGRVEAFFGQGTRLTVV.

Ten or more counts support this clonotype. The junction departs from the called germline gene at one end, perhaps through a read error. CDR3 loop: CASSGPWTFRGNF. The CDR3 DNA reads TGTGCCAGCAGCGGCCCCTGGACCTTCCGGGGGAACTTT. The chain recombines TRBV7-9 with TRBJ1-3; TRBD1 is a possible D gene (5 bases). CDR1 is SEHNR and CDR2 is FQNEAQ in the germline V gene (reference sequence). This CDR3 is 13 amino acids long.

The V and J genes are TRBV7-3 and TRBJ1-1; D is uncertain. Trimming stripped 5 bases from V and 8 bases from J, with 9 bases between. From germline, CDR1 is SGHTA and CDR2 FQGTGA. The length of the CDR3 is 11 residues. The CDR3 DNA sequence: TGTGCCAGCAGCCCACAGCAGGAAGCTTTCTTT. Its translation is CASSPQQEAFF.

This rearrangement joins TRBV27 to TRBJ2-7, with 8 bases matching TRBD2. Trimming took 8 bases from V and 3 from J; bases not matched to a gene: 12. The length of the CDR3 is 15 residues. Germline values: CDR1 MNHEY, CDR2 SMNVEV (reference sequence). The CDR3 sequence is CASLTWAGGHYEQYF. The CDR3 nucleotides are TGTGCCAGCCTCACATGGGCGGGGGGACACTACGAGCAGTACTTC.

J is TRBJ1-1 and V is TRBV3-1; D gene unclear. This CDR3 is built from 14 residues. CDR1 and CDR2 (germline): LGHDT, YNNKEL (reference sequence). Trimming removed 6 bases from V and 0 bases from J, with 11 bases in between. The CDR3 bases are TGTGCCAGCAGGGGGTGGGGATTGAACACTGAAGCTTTCTTT. Translation gives CASRGWGLNTEAFF.